Listed below are T cell receptor beta chains from one sample, sequenced in a study of blood T cell repertoires in COVID-19. Clones were sequenced by immunoSEQ multiplex PCR, and TCRdb holds only the in-frame ones, with some missing. Of some 60,000 clones listed, about 81% are singletons. The sample taken for sequencing was peripheral blood. The receptors originated from a human donor in a cohort sampled during active COVID-19. Both conserved end residues are trimmed from each CDR3.

TRBJ2-3	TRBV29-1	SVESWGGGEFRDTQY
TRBJ2-3	TRBV12-3/TRBV12-4	ASSSSFSDTQY
TRBJ2-3	TRBV3-1/TRBV3-2	ASSHLLTDLAEVTDTQY
TRBJ2-1	TRBV11-3	ASSLGRTSYNEQF
TRBJ1-4	TRBV7-9	ASSLASMGEKLF
TRBJ1-5	TRBV28	ASEVSNQPQH
TRBJ2-1	TRBV19	ASSGTVSSYNEQF
TRBJ2-7	TRBV6-5	ASSYTQGREQY
TRBJ1-2	TRBV28	ASRGTGRGGYT
TRBJ2-1	TRBV7-6	ASSLDQASYNEQF
TRBJ2-1	TRBV5-1	ASSAGGYNEQF
TRBJ1-5	TRBV6-1	ASSDKGYSNQPQH
TRBJ2-3	TRBV15	ATSRTASTDTQY
TRBJ2-3	TRBV18	ASSPRTGILTDTQY
TRBJ2-1	TRBV2	ASSALGRGSYNEQF
TRBJ2-2	TRBV2	ASNWRGSGELF
TRBJ2-2	TRBV5-6	ASSLSGTSNTGELF
TRBJ2-3	TRBV18	ASSPREGGRDTQY
TRBJ1-2	TRBV27	ASRGSGGGYGYT
TRBJ1-1	TRBV7-9	AGRLGEGTEAF
TRBJ2-2	TRBV2	ASSELAATGELF
TRBJ1-5	TRBV19	ASSKPGVQPQH
TRBJ2-7	TRBV18	ASSPEFRGNEQY
TRBJ1-6	TRBV27	ASRTGIVSPLH
TRBJ1-1	TRBV7-6	ASSAKQGTTEAF
TRBJ2-5	TRBV27	ASSFVGTGVSETQY
TRBJ2-1	TRBV6-5	ASSGLVLVQF